The next 15 T cell receptor beta chains were all read from a single sample in a study of T cell changes during pregnancy in multiple sclerosis. Some clones are missing from TCRdb's copy, which holds only in-frame ones; the method was immunoSEQ multiplex PCR. The sample lists roughly 80,000 clones; around 90% were seen once. The specimen was peripheral blood, collected before pregnancy. The receptors derive from a female donor with multiple sclerosis, enrolled in a pregnancy study.

V usage is TRBV6-1 and J usage is TRBJ1-4; no reliable D call. Germline assignment: CDR1 MNHNS and CDR2 SASEGT. The V and J ends lost 4 bases and 7 bases respectively, with 7 bases between them. The CDR3 runs to 12 residues. The CDR3 region is CASSVYREKLFF. CDR3 DNA: TGTGCCAGCAGTGTTTATCGTGAAAAACTGTTTTTT.

This chain links TRBV18 with TRBJ2-5, with 8 bases lining up with TRBD2. The CDR3 sequence is 15 residues long. CDR1 is KGHSH and CDR2 is LQKENI in the germline V gene. The J segment lost 1 base and the V segment lost 4 bases, leaving 5 bases of the junction unmatched. CDR3 bases: TGTGCCAGCTCACTTAGCGGGGCACCCCAAGAGACCCAGTACTTC. Its translation is CASSLSGAPQETQYF.

This clone appeared a few times. This sequence joins TRBV7-9 and TRBJ1-2, with TRBD1 as a possible D gene (6 bases). The CDR3 has 16 amino acids. V lost 4 bases, J lost 7 bases, and 22 bases lay in between. The germline CDR1 and CDR2 sequences are SEHNR and FQNEAQ (reference sequence). The CDR3 DNA reads TGTGCCAGCAGCTCGGTCGCTAAGGGACATGGGTTTGGCTACACCTTC. Amino acid sequence: CASSSVAKGHGFGYTF. The full variable domain, its missing parts supplied by reference TRBV7-9 and TRBJ1-2, is DTGVSQNPRHKITKRGQNVTFRCDPISEHNRLYWYRQTLGQGPEFLTYFQNEAQLEKSRLLSDRFSAERPKGSFSTLEIQRTEQGDSAMYLCASSSVAKGHGFGYTFGSGTRLTVV.

This sequence joins TRBV19 and TRBJ1-1, with D tentatively TRBD1 (6 bases). Germline CDR1 reads LNHDA; CDR2 reads SQIVND (reference sequence). With 5 bases removed from V and 1 base from J, the gap between germline ends came to 11 bases. The CDR3 length is 14 residues. The CDR3 loop is CASSPGHKNTEAFF. For the CDR3, the DNA is TGTGCCAGTAGTCCGGGACACAAGAACACTGAAGCTTTCTTT.

V is TRBV6-1 and J is TRBJ1-2, with 9 bases fitting TRBD1. CDR1 and CDR2 (germline): MNHNS, SASEGT. V gave up 9 bases and J gave up 8 bases; unmatched junction bases: 10. There are 13 residues in the CDR3. CDR3 sequence: CARGEGTGFGYTF. The CDR3 coding sequence is TGTGCCAGGGGGGAGGGGACAGGGTTCGGCTACACCTTC.

J is TRBJ1-2 and V is TRBV27; TRBD1 matches 8 bases. The CDR3 length is 14 residues. Germline CDR1 reads MNHEY; CDR2 reads SMNVEV (reference sequence). The V and J ends lost 5 bases and 4 bases, in that order; junction bases with no gene match: 6. CDR3 sequence (DNA): TGTGCCAGCAGTATAGGACAGGGCGGCTATGGCTACACCTTC. Translated, it gives CASSIGQGGYGYTF.

This rearrangement joins TRBV7-6 to TRBJ2-1, with 12 nucleotides matching TRBD1. CDR3 length: 16 amino acids. The J segment lost 5 bases and the V segment lost 6 bases, leaving 8 bases of the junction unmatched. Per germline, CDR1 SGHVS and CDR2 FNYEAQ. CDR3 amino acids: CASSDLGQGADNEQFF. The CDR3 DNA follows: TGTGCCAGCAGTGACCTGGGACAGGGGGCGGACAATGAGCAGTTCTTC. The full variable domain, rest sourced from reference TRBV7-6 and TRBJ2-1, is GAGVSQSPRYKVTKRGQDVALRCDPISGHVSLYWYRQALGQGPEFLTYFNYEAQQDKSGLPNDRFSAERPEGSISTLTIQRTEQRDSAMYRCASSDLGQGADNEQFFGPGTRLTVL.

This chain joins TRBV19 and TRBJ1-5, with a weak D call TRBD1 (6 bases). V lost 6 bases and J lost 4, with 16 bases in between. Germline lookup yields CDR1 LNHDA and CDR2 SQIVND (reference sequence). The CDR3 spans 15 residues. The CDR3 region is CASSQQGESNQPQHF. In DNA, the CDR3 is TGTGCCAGTAGCCAACAGGGTGAGAGTAATCAGCCCCAGCATTTT.

The genes are TRBV4-2 and TRBJ2-3, with 8 bases aligning to TRBD2. Germline CDR1 LGHNA, CDR2 YNFKEQ. This CDR3 has 17 residues. J was trimmed by 3 bases and V by 0 bases; bases with no gene match: 8. CDR3 in amino acids: CASSQDGRGGRTDTQYF. In nucleotides, the CDR3 is TGTGCCAGCAGCCAAGATGGACGGGGGGGCCGGACAGATACGCAGTATTTT.

This chain joins TRBV27 and TRBJ2-7; 9 nucleotides line up with TRBD1. This CDR3 contains 14 residues. V trimming: 6 bases; J trimming: 5 bases; junction bases outside the gene matches: 8. CDR1 is MNHEY, CDR2 SMNVEV, per germline (reference sequence). This CDR3 is CASRSGDRVDEQYF. CDR3 DNA sequence: TGTGCCAGCAGGTCCGGGGACAGGGTGGACGAGCAGTACTTC.

The J gene is TRBJ2-1, the V gene TRBV5-1, with a possible D match to TRBD1 (5 bases). The CDR3 runs to 14 residues. Germline assignment: CDR1 SGHRS and CDR2 YFSETQ. Trimming removed 5 bases at V and 8 bases at J, with 17 bases between. DNA for the CDR3: TGCGCCAGCAGGATTAACATGGAACAGGATGAGCAGTTCTTC. The encoded protein is CASRINMEQDEQFF.

The rearrangement links TRBV4-1 to TRBJ1-3; possibly TRBD1 for D (5 bases). The CDR3 sequence is 20 residues long. The germline V and J ends were trimmed by 0 bases and 7 bases, with 28 bases remaining between them. Germline V gene lookup returns CDR1 MGHRA and CDR2 YSYEKL. Here the CDR3 DNA reads TGCGCCAGCAGCCAAGAAAGTCTCGGAGGGCGGCATGAAAAGGGGAACACCATATATTTT. Translating it yields CASSQESLGGRHEKGNTIYF.

J is TRBJ2-5 and V is TRBV28, with a possible D match to TRBD2 (5 bases). CDR1 and CDR2 from the germline V gene are MDHEN and SYDVKM. The CDR3 sequence is 14 residues long. Trimming took 3 bases from V and 7 from J, leaving 15 bases between them. CDR3 sequence reads: CASSLEVPGGTQYF. The CDR3 nucleotides read TGTGCCAGCAGTTTGGAGGTCCCGGGCGGGACCCAGTACTTC. The variable domain in full, completed from reference TRBV28 and TRBJ2-5, reads DVKVTQSSRYLVKRTGEKVFLECVQDMDHENMFWYRQDPGLGLRLIYFSYDVKMKEKGDIPEGYSVSREKKERFSLILESASTNQTSMYLCASSLEVPGGTQYFGPGTRLLVL.

CDR3 sequence: CSFSNGADDEQFF. The DNA of the CDR3 is TGCAGCTTCTCCAATGGGGCCGACGATGAGCAGTTCTTC. The chain couples TRBV29-1 to TRBJ2-1, with D possibly matching TRBD1 (5 bases). V was cut by 8 bases and J by 8 bases, with 19 bases left in between. This CDR3 region has 13 residues. Germline V gene sequence: CDR1 SQVTM, CDR2 ANQGSEA.

The V call is TRBV30, the J call TRBJ1-6, with D possibly matching TRBD1 (6 bases). The germline V gene encodes CDR1 GTSNPN and CDR2 SVGIG (reference sequence). Trimming removed 2 bases at V and 10 bases at J, with 6 bases between. The CDR3 totals 11 residues. The CDR3 spells CAWSQGSPLHF. CDR3 nucleotides: TGTGCCTGGAGTCAGGGGTCACCCCTCCACTTT.